This is a list of T cell receptor beta chains from one sample in a study of response to subunit inactivated influenza vaccine. TCRdb itself ran the RT-PCR reads through MiXCR, one entry per CDR3 protein. The sample holds about 830,000 distinct CDR3 sequences, about a fifth seen once. This material consisted of PBMCs from blood, taken more than 4 days after vaccination. Every receptor here comes from a man aged 50 to 59 who received an inactivated influenza vaccine. The CDR3 runs from the conserved cysteine through the conserved F or W. Fields, in order: V gene, clone size, J gene, D gene, CDR3 length, CDR3 DNA, CDR3 protein. A D gene is named only where the DNA matches it firmly. Not all rows give a size; the values are once, few, many and, for expanded clones, a class.

>TRBV29-1|many|TRBJ2-1|TRBD2|15
TGCAGCGTTGAAGGGGCTAGCGGAACCTACAATGAGCAGTTCTTC
CSVEGASGTYNEQFF
>TRBV6-1|few|TRBJ2-3|.|14
TGTGCCAGCAGCCCAGCGAAAAACACAGATACGCAGTATTTT
CASSPAKNTDTQYF
>TRBV5-5|.|TRBJ1-4|.|18
TGTGCCAGCAGCGCATCTTCCGGGGGCGCGGCAACTAATGAAAAACTGTTTTTT
CASSASSGGAATNEKLFF
>TRBV6-1|few|TRBJ1-1|.|14
TGTGCCAGCAGCGTTGCGCACCTGAACACTGAAGCTTTCTTT
CASSVAHLNTEAFF
>TRBV7-9|.|TRBJ2-1|TRBD1|14
TGTGCCAGCAGCTTAGAGACAGGGATCGTTGAGCAGTTCTTC
CASSLETGIVEQFF
>TRBV20-1|many|TRBJ1-2|.|14
TGCAGTGCTAGAGTGCGCGGGTTCGGCTATGGCTACACCTTC
CSARVRGFGYGYTF
>TRBV7-6|.|TRBJ2-2|TRBD2|18
TGTGCCAGCAGCTTAGGTCCGGGACTAGGAACGGGCACCGGGGAGCTGTTTTTT
CASSLGPGLGTGTGELFF
>TRBV6-2/TRBV6-3|few|TRBJ2-7|.|13
TGTGCCAGCAGCCTCACCTATACCTACGAGCAGTACTTC
CASSLTYTYEQYF
>TRBV20-1|few|TRBJ2-7|.|12
TGCAGTGCTAGACCTCTCCCCTTCGAGCAGTACTTC
CSARPLPFEQYF
>TRBV20-1|.|TRBJ2-3|TRBD2|14
TGCAGTGCTAGTAGGGCTAGCGGGAGGGATACGCAGTATTTT
CSASRASGRDTQYF
>TRBV18|few|TRBJ1-6|TRBD1|16
TGTGCCAGCTCACCCCAACAGGGGGCCTATAATTCACCCCTCCACTTT
CASSPQQGAYNSPLHF
>TRBV5-1|.|TRBJ2-1|TRBD2|16
TGCGCCAGCAGCTCCGACCGGGGGGGGGAGATTTGGGAGCAGTTCTTC
CASSSDRGGEIWEQFF